The T cell receptor (beta chain) under discussion was sequenced for a study of molecular identifiers for immune sequencing clone quantification. Using a CD8+CD4-CCR7+CD45RA+ phenotype, naive CD8 T cells were sorted. TCRdb reprocessed the PCR reads with MiXCR, giving one entry per CDR3 protein. Of thousands of distinct CDR3 sequences in the sample, 33% are singletons; the top ten hold 4% to 5.5%. Unmatched junction bases numbered 8, after V lost 5 bases and J lost 10 bases. The CDR3 runs 14 residues. CDR1 and CDR2 (germline): LGHNA, YSLEER. This TCR derives from a human donor in good health. Some libraries in this study had Jurkat cell RNA spiked in. Sequenced sample: naive CD8+ T cells from blood, with Jurkat cell RNA spiked in. The subset denotes: FACS-sorted CD8+CD4-CCR7+CD45RA+ naive T cells. The rearrangement joins TRBV4-3 to TRBJ2-1; 10 bases line up with TRBD2. CDR3 sequence (DNA): TGCGCCAGCAGCATGGGACTAGCGAACGAAGAGCAGTTCTTC. Its protein is CASSMGLANEEQFF.